This TCR beta chain was captured in a study of T cells after yellow fever vaccination. Study at large: The SMART-Seq v4 Ultra Low Input method served to prepare the low-cell-number fractions.

TCRdb independently ran MiXCR on the 5' RACE reads; one entry per CDR3 protein. The profile covers 100,000 to 150,000 distinct CDR3 sequences, with about 8.4% appearing a single time and 40% taken by the ten largest. The CDR3 sequence is 14 residues long. Germline V lookup: CDR1 LGHDT, CDR2 YNNKEL (reference sequence). Trimming stripped 0 bases from V and 6 bases from J, with 10 bases between. This clonotype was seen only once. The chain is built from TRBV3-1 and TRBJ2-3; D gene uncertain. Source: CD8+ T cells sorted from PBMCs, taken on the day of the yellow fever booster vaccination. The sequence derives from a man between 18 and 35 years old who received the YFV17D yellow fever vaccine. This chain's CDR3 is CASSQEQWSDTQYF. The CDR3 bases are TGTGCCAGCAGCCAAGAACAATGGAGCGATACGCAGTATTTT.